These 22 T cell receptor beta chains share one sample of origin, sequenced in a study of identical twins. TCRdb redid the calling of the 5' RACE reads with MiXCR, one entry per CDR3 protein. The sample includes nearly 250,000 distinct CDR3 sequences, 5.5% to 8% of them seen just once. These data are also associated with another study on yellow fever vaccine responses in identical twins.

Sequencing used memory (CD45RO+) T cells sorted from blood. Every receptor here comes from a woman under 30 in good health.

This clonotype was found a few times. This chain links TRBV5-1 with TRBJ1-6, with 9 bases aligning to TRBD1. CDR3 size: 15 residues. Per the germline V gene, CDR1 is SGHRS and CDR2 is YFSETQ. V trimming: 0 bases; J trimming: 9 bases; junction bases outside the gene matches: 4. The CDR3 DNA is TGCGCCAGCAGCTTGGGGGACAGGGATGGTTCACCCCTCCACTTT. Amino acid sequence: CASSLGDRDGSPLHF. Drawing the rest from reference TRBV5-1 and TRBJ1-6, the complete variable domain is KAGVTQTPRYLIKTRGQQVTLSCSPISGHRSVSWYQQTPGQGLQFLFEYFSETQRNKGNFPGRFSGRQFSNSRSEMNVSTLELGDSALYLCASSLGDRDGSPLHFGNGTRLTVT.

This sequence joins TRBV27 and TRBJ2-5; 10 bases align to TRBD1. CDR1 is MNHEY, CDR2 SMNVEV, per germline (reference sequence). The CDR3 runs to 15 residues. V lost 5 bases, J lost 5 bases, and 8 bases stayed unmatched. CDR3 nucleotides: TGTGCCAGCAGTCCCTGGGACAGGGGCGATGAGACCCAGTACTTC. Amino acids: CASSPWDRGDETQYF.

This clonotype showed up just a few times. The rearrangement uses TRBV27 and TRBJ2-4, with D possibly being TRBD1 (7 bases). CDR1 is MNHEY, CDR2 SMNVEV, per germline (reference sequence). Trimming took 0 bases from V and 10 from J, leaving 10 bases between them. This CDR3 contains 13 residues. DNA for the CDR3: TGTGCCAGCAGTTTATCGCAGGGGGGTATTCAGTACTTC. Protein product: CASSLSQGGIQYF.

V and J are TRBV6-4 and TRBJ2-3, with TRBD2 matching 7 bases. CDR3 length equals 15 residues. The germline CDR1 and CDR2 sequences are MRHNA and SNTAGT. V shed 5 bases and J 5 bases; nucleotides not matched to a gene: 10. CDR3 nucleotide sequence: TGTGCCAGCAGTAACCGCCCGGGGGAGGGAGATACGCAGTATTTT. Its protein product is CASSNRPGEGDTQYF.

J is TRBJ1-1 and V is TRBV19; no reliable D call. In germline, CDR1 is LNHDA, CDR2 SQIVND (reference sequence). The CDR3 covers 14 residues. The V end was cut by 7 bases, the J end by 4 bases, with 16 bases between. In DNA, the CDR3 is TGTGCCAGTACTAAGGGCCAACGGGGCACTGAAGCTTTCTTT. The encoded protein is CASTKGQRGTEAFF.

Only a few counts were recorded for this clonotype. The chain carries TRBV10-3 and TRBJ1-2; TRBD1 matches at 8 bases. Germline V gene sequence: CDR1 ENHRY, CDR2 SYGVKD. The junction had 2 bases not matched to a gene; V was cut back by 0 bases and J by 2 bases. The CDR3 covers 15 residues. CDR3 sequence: CAISESGQDNYGYTF. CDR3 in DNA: TGTGCCATCAGTGAGTCGGGACAGGACAACTATGGCTACACCTTC.

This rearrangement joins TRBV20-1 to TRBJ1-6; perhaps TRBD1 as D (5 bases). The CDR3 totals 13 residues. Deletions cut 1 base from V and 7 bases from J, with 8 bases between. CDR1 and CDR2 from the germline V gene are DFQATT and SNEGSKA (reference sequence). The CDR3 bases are TGCAGTGCTAGAGTGGGGGAAAATTCACCCCTCCACTTT. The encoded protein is CSARVGENSPLHF.

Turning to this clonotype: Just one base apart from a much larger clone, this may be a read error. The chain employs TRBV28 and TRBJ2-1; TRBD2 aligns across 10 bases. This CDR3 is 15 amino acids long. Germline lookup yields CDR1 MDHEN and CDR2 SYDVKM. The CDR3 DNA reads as TGTGCCAGCCGAAGAGCGGGAGGGCTTTACAATGGGCAGTTCTTC. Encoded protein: CASRRAGGLYNGQFF.

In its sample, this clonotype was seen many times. CDR3 protein: CAISEGTDYTEAFF. The CDR3 DNA follows: TGTGCCATCAGTGAGGGGACGGACTACACTGAAGCTTTCTTT. The V and J genes are TRBV10-3 and TRBJ1-1, with D perhaps matching TRBD1 (5 bases). The V end lost 2 bases, the J end lost 3 bases, and 10 bases lay between the germline ends. There are 14 residues in the CDR3. Germline CDR1 is ENHRY and CDR2 is SYGVKD.

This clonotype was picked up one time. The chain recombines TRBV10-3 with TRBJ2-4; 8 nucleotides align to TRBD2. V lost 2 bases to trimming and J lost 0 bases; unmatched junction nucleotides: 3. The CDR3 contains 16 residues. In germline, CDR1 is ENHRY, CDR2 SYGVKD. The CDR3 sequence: CAISETSGLAKNIQYF. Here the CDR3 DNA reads TGTGCCATCAGTGAGACTAGCGGACTAGCCAAAAACATTCAGTACTTC.

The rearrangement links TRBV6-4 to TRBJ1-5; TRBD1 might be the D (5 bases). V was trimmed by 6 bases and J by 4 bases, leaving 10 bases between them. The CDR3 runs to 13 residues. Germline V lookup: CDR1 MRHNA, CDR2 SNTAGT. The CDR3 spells CASSRETNQPQHF. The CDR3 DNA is TGTGCCAGCAGCAGGGAGACGAATCAGCCCCAGCATTTT.

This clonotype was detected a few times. The CDR3 protein is CASSEGEHQPQHF. The CDR3 DNA is TGTGCCAGCAGTGAGGGCGAACATCAGCCCCAGCATTTT. This rearrangement joins TRBV6-1 to TRBJ1-5; D is ambiguous. Looked up from germline, CDR1 is MNHNS and CDR2 is SASEGT. This CDR3 comprises 13 residues. Trimming took 3 bases from V and 5 from J, leaving 8 bases between them.

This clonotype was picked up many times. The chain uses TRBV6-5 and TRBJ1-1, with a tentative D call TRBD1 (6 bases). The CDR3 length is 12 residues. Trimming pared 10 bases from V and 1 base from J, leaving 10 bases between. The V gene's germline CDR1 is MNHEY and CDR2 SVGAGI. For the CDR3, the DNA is TGTGCCACCAAGGGGGGGAACACTGAAGCTTTCTTT. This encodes CATKGGNTEAFF.

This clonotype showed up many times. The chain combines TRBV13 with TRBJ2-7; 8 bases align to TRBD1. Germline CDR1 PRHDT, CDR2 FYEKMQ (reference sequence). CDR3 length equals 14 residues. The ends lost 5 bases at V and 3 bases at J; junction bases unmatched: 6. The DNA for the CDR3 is TGTGCCAGCAGCCCCCCCGACAGGGGCTACGAGCAGTACGTC. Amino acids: CASSPPDRGYEQYV.

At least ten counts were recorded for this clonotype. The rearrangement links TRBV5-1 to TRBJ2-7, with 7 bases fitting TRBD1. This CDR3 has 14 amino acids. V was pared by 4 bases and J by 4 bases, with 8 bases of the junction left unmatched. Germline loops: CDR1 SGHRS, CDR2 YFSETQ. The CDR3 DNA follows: TGCGCCAGCAGCCTCCAGACAGGGACGTACGAGCAGTACTTC. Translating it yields CASSLQTGTYEQYF. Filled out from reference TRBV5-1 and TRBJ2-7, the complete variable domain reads KAGVTQTPRYLIKTRGQQVTLSCSPISGHRSVSWYQQTPGQGLQFLFEYFSETQRNKGNFPGRFSGRQFSNSRSEMNVSTLELGDSALYLCASSLQTGTYEQYFGPGTRLTVT.

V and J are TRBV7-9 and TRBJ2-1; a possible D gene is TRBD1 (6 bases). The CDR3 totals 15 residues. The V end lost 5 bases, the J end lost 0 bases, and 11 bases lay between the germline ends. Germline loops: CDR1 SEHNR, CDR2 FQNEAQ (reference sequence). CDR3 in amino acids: CASSNRESSYNEQFF. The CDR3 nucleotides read TGTGCCAGCAGCAACAGGGAGAGCTCCTACAATGAGCAGTTCTTC.

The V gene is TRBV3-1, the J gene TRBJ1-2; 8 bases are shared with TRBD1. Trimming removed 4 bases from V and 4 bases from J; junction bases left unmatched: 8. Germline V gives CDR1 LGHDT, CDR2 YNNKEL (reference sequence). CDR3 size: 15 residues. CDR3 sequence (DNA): TGTGCCAGCAGCCCCCAGACAGGGGAAAGCTATGGCTACACCTTC. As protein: CASSPQTGESYGYTF.

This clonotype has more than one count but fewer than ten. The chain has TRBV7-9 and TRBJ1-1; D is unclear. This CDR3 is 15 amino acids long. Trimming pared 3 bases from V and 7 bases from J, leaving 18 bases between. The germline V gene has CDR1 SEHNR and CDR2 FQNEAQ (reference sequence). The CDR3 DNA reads TGTGCCAGCAGCTTCGCTGGTGGCCTATTAGGTGAAGCTTTCTTT. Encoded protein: CASSFAGGLLGEAFF.

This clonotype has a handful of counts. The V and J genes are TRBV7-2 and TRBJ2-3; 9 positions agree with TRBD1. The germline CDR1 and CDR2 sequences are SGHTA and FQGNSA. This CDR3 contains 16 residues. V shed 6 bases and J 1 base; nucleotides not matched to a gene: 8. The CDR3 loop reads CASSSQGALGTDTQYF. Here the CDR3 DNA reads TGTGCCAGCAGTTCACAGGGGGCGCTCGGCACAGATACGCAGTATTTT.

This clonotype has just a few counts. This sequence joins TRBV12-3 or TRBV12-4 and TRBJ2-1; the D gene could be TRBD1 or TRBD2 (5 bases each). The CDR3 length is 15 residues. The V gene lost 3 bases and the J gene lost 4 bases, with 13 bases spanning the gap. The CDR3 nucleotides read TGTGCCAGCAGTTTGGCCGGGGACGGATACAATGAGCAGTTCTTC. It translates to CASSLAGDGYNEQFF.

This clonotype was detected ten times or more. The CDR3 nucleotides read TGTGCCAGCAGTGAGGACAGGGGAATTCTTGAGCAGTTCTTC. It specifies CASSEDRGILEQFF. This chain uses TRBV2 with TRBJ2-1; TRBD1 matches at 9 bases. J gave up 9 bases and V 3 bases, and 6 bases lay outside the gene matches. The CDR3 is 14 amino acids. CDR1 SNHLY and CDR2 FYNNEI come from the germline V gene.

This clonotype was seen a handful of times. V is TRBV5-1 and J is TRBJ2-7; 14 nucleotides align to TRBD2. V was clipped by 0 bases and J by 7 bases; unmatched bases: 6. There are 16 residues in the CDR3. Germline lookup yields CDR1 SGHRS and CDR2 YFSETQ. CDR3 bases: TGCGCCAGCAGCTTGGGGGGACTAGCGGGAGTTGGGGAGCAGTACTTC. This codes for CASSLGGLAGVGEQYF. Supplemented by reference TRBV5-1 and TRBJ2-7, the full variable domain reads KAGVTQTPRYLIKTRGQQVTLSCSPISGHRSVSWYQQTPGQGLQFLFEYFSETQRNKGNFPGRFSGRQFSNSRSEMNVSTLELGDSALYLCASSLGGLAGVGEQYFGPGTRLTVT.